This TCR beta chain is drawn from a study of cytomegalovirus exposure and HLA in healthy donors (dated by TCRdb to about 2017). Concerning the study at large: An earlier analysis of a few hundred of the donors reported about 260 Gb of sequence data and around 110 million unique TCR beta sequences obtained from about 179 million T cells. Every repertoire in the discovery cohort had been generated on one and the same sequencing platform. HLA typing covered class I and class II loci at four-digit resolution. Rather than drawing on any new phenotypic data, the later analysis identified candidate immune exposures from TCR beta sequences and the way those sequences occurred across donors. Using immunosequencing, the study profiled T cell repertoires from about 610 subjects and related those repertoires to cytomegalovirus serostatus. The number of donors typed differed by locus, with about 629-640 for A, B, C, DRB1 and DQB1, 522 for DQA1, under 610 for DPA1, and around 430 for DPB1. Besides the first cohort of roughly 640 subjects, a separate validation cohort made up of roughly 120 different subjects was used. Of the approximately 400 genotyped donors, less than 85% were placed in the genetic ancestry cluster associated with self-reported Caucasian donors. Donor age, sex, ethnicity and CMV serostatus were collected together with the repertoire data. The study aimed to test whether signatures of past pathogen exposure could be identified by cataloging public T cell receptors. To study patterns of TCR occurrence, a later analysis re-analyzed previously published TCR beta repertoires from 500 to 850 donors and added high-resolution HLA genotyping. High-throughput TCR immunosequencing, statistical association of individual TCRs with disease status, and machine learning were combined to predict cytomegalovirus infection status. Four to six DR-DQ haplotypes were handled as single units for association and clustering, since linkage in the cohort was strong. Among some 410 genotyped donors of the cohort, an average of 235,054 unique TCR beta nucleotide sequences were sequenced per donor, roughly a sixth of them non-productive. An earlier analysis of around 540 of the donors applied high-throughput TCR beta sequencing to assess whether each TCR beta V gene segment acted as functional or pseudogenic. A later genetic analysis took genome-wide SNP genotypes for about 55% of the 666 donors and used that subset as a discovery cohort. About 300 gigabases of sequencing data and 78 million or so unique TCR sequences were included in an early release covering around 650 HLA-typed donors. Summary of the overall study and its limitations: Some IMGT-functional V segments, including TRBV6-2 and TRBV6-3, could not be distinguished by the 87-base-pair reads and were therefore excluded. Cytomegalovirus status was reported to be diagnosed by the classifier with high specificity and sensitivity in both the original and validation cohorts. A later genetic analysis associated a missense DCLRE1C variant with V-gene and J-gene trimming of TCR beta chains, and an independent cohort replicated the association. The authors suggested that the approach could potentially be extended to other disease states and immunological phenotypes. Compared with equally common non-associated chains, HLA-associated TCR beta chains in a later analysis were more clonally expanded and had lower generation probabilities. Linkage disequilibrium might explain the correlated functional status among segregating V segments, but an unknown experimental factor could not be ruled out. A further reported finding was that TCR beta sequences accurately predicted the HLA-A and HLA-B alleles for most subjects in the first cohort. In vitro tests confirmed that three of the cytomegalovirus-associated TCR beta chains recognize cytomegalovirus antigens. About 15 rarely observed V segments, including chromosome 9 orphons, were excluded from the earlier analysis of approximately 500 of the donors because counts were too low. Broadly in line with IMGT annotations, most TCR beta V segments showed up in productive rearrangements about 87% or about 30% of the time in an earlier analysis of a few hundred of the donors. Because HLA typing was unavailable for some donors at each locus, only the typed subset was used in association tests. A group of highly shared sequence variants was considered likely to be a technical artifact of the sequencing pipeline. Strong co-occurrence of HLA alleles, especially DR and DQ, made assigning TCR associations to individual alleles difficult. In this cohort, only TCR beta chains were sequenced, and detectable features were limited by the absence of alpha or paired-chain data. A later analysis found that most CMV-associated TCR beta chains appeared HLA-restricted, with HLA associations seemingly driven largely by CMV exposure. Sequencing depth was assumed to be roughly uniform across donors in the presence/absence analyses, though that assumption may not hold. A total of 164 TCR beta chains were listed by the study as associated with cytomegalovirus. At a false discovery rate of 0.05, a later analysis linked around 17,000 TCR beta sequences to specific HLA alleles. In a later genetic analysis, fewer N-insertions in productive TCRs were reported among donors in an Asian-associated ancestry cluster than the roughly 710-donor mean. Most TCR sequences were observed very rarely across donors, whereas some public TCRs were present in many individuals. Several of the top co-occurrence clusters appeared to be linked to parvovirus B19, influenza, CMV and Epstein-Barr virus, according to a later analysis. Immune exposure information for the cohort was limited to CMV serostatus. According to a later analysis, TCR association rates differed among HLA loci, with DRB1 alleles showing the most associated TCRs and HLA-C alleles showing the fewest.

In total, 630 or so healthy bone marrow donors made up the cohort. At the time of sampling, every cohort member was nominally healthy, though immune exposures that went unrecorded were likely present. The donor tested CMV seronegative, placing the donor among the 350 to 400 seronegative members of the cohort. A peripheral blood sample was provided by each donor, and peripheral blood mononuclear cells were used for TCR beta sequencing. The Qiagen DNeasy Blood Extraction Kit was used to extract genomic DNA from the blood cell samples. The library was prepared using the immunoSEQ multiplex PCR assay. For the multiplex PCR, a mixture combining 60 forward primers for TCR Vbeta segments and 13 reverse primers for TCR Jbeta segments was used. The CDR3 region of rearranged TCR beta genes was amplified from genomic DNA by a multiplex PCR assay. The Illumina HiSeq System was used to sequence the amplified TCR beta libraries as 87-base-pair reads. As for the original processing: Across the 600 to 700 repertoires, a later analysis counted approximately 75 million unique TCR beta chains, roughly 11 million of which were shared by at least two donors. A nearest-neighbor algorithm error-corrected the raw reads and collapsed the reads into unique sequences, merging closely related sequences to remove PCR and sequencing errors. Alignment of CDR3 sequences to IMGT reference sequences was used to assign V, D and J gene segments. For a sequence to be retained, at least a six-nucleotide match to both a V gene segment and a J gene segment was required. A rearrangement was called productive if the CDR3 had no stop codons and remained in frame with V and J, and every other rearrangement was called non-productive. CDR3 was defined by IMGT convention, running from the second conserved V-encoded cysteine to the conserved J-encoded phenylalanine. In an earlier analysis of around 640 of the donors, sequences lacking an unambiguous match to a single V gene segment were excluded. In an earlier analysis of almost 600 of the donors, a V segment was called functional when productive rearrangements were above 56.7%, and segregating when the standard deviation between donors exceeded 5%. A statistical classification framework was built for diagnosing cytomegalovirus status from the catalog of TCR beta chain sequences. A later analysis assigned V and J genes by comparing TCR nucleotide sequences with IMGT/GENE-DB human TR gene sequences. Using the TCRdist pipeline, a later analysis assigned CDR3 sequences along with most-parsimonious VDJ recombination scenarios. In a later analysis, each TCR beta chain was defined by its CDR3 amino acid sequence together with its V-gene family, and reads without a unique V-gene family were excluded. To address suspected cross-contamination and a sequencing artifact, a later analysis removed 592 highly shared, low-generation-probability nucleotide sequences. A later analysis calculated a clonal expansion index for each public chain from normalized within-repertoire ranks of inferred template counts. A later analysis computed generation probabilities with a VDJ recombination model fitted to out-of-frame rearrangements, and checked the results against IGoR. Hypergeometric tests were used in a later analysis to score TCR-TCR, TCR-HLA and TCR-CMV co-occurrence, with a repertoire-size bias correction applied to the TCR pairs. In a later analysis, false discovery rates were estimated by permuting HLA or CMV assignments 20 times. A later analysis grouped co-occurring TCRs with DBSCAN, adding TCRdist sequence similarity when clustering within HLA-allele-positive subsets. Co-occurrence clustering excluded repertoires with fewer than 30,000 or more than 120,000 public chains, plus five with anomalous nucleotide sharing. This is the immuneACCESS table as TCRdb keeps it, with only in-frame sequences that have V and J called. A part of the clones is gone; compared with another copy, unresolved V genes explain less than half, and the rest is unexplained. Clone size and the V and J calls come from that table; the DNA yielded D and trimming. The sample includes 160,000 or so clones, with 80% observed a single time. Approximately 4.5% of the sample is taken by the ten largest.

The CDR3 numbers 13 residues from cysteine through phenylalanine. CDR3 DNA only is kept here, 39 bases in frame from base 1. CDR1 and CDR2 were assigned from the germline V gene as SNHLY and FYNNEI. Deletion took 3 bases off V and 5 bases off J, with a span of 10 bases between the germline ends. In the case of this clone: There is no known antigen for this receptor. No quality values exist for individual bases; no much larger clone is one base distant.

The chain couples TRBV2 to TRBJ2-5, with a weak D call of TRBD1 (5 bases match). This receptor was identified in a man aged 25 to 45 in good health and CMV-seronegative. Sequenced material: PBMCs. This receptor has the CDR3 CASSEQGEETQYF. The DNA sequence is given as TGTGCCAGCAGTGAGCAGGGTGAGGAGACCCAGTACTTC.